Given below is one T cell receptor beta chain in context. The antigen is undetermined. The CDR3 contains 17 residues. J lost 5 bases, V lost 0 bases, and 8 bases had no gene match. Germline assignment: CDR1 SGHNT and CDR2 YYREEE (reference sequence). These data come from a study of cytomegalovirus exposure and HLA in healthy donors. The PCR used 60 Vbeta and 13 Jbeta primers. The table came from immunoSEQ multiplex PCR; TCRdb's copy has only in-frame clones and leaves some out. The table includes 140,000 to 150,000 clones, 82% detected once. Study findings and constraints: Indistinguishability led to the exclusion of some V segments, TRBV6-2 and TRBV6-3 included.

V and J are TRBV5-4 and TRBJ2-3; 11 nucleotides align to TRBD2. The TCR originated in a male donor in good health and CMV-seronegative. Sequencing was done on a sample of PBMCs. The CDR3 DNA reads TGTGCCAGCAGCTTGGGATTAGCGGGGGGGTTAAAAGATACGCAGTATTTT. Translation: CASSLGLAGGLKDTQYF.